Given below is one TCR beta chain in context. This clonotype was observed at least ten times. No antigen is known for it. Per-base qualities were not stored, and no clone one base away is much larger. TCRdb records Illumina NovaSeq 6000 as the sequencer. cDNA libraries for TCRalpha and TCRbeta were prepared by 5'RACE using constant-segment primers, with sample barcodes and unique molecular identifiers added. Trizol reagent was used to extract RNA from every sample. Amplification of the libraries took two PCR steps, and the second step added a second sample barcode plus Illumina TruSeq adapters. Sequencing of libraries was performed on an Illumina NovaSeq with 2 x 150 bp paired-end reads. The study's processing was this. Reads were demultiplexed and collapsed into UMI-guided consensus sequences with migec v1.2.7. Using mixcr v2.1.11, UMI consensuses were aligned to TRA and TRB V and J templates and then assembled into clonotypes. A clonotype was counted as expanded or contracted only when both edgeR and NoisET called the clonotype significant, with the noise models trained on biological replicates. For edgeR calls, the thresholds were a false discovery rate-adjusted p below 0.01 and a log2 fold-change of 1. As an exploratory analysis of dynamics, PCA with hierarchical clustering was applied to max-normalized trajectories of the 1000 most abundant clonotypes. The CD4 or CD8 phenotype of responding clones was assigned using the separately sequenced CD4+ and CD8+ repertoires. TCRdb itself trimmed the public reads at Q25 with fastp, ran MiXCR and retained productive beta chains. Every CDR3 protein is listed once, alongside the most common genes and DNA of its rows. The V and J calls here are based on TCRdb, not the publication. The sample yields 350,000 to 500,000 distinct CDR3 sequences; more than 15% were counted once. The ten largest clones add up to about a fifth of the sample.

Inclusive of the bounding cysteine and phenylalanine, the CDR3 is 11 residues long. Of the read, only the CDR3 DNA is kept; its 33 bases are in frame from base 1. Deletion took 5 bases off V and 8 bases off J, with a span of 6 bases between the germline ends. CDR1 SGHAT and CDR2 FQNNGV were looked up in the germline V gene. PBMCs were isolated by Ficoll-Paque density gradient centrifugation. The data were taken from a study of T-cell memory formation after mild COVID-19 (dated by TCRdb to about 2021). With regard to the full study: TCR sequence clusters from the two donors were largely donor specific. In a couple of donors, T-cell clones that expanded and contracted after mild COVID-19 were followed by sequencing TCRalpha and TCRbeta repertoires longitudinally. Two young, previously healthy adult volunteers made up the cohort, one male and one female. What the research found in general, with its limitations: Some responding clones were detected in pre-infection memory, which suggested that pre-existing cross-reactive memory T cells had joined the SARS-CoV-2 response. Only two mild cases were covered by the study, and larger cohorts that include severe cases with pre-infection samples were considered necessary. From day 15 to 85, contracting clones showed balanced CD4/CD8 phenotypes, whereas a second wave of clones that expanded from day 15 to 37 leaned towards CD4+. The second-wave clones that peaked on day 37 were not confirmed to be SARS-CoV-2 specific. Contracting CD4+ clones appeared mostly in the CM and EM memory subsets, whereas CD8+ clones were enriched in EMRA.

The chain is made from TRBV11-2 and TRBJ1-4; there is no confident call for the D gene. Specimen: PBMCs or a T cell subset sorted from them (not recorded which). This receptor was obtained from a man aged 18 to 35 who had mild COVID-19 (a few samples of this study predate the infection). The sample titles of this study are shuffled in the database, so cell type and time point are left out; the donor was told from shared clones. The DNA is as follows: TGTGCCAGCAGCCACGGCGAAAAACTGTTTTTT. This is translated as CASSHGEKLFF.